This T cell receptor beta chain was sequenced during a study of cytomegalovirus exposure and HLA in healthy donors. Findings of the study overall: In terms of immune exposure information, only CMV serostatus was available. Within an earlier analysis, most TCR beta V segments proved productive either about 90% or about 30% of the time.

In regard to this clone: The antigen remains undetermined.

The primer mix had 60 Vbeta and 13 Jbeta primers. Libraries were prepared by immunoSEQ multiplex PCR; TCRdb keeps only in-frame clonotypes and omits some of them. The sample totals under 90,000 clones; its top ten clones hold around 7.5%. Germline assignment: CDR1 ENHRY and CDR2 SYGVKD. The J segment lost 8 bases and the V segment lost 5 bases, leaving 16 bases of the junction unmatched. The CDR3 totals 18 residues. Sequenced sample: PBMCs. The rearrangement uses TRBV10-3 and TRBJ2-1; 12 bases are shared with TRBD2. This TCR derives from a female donor in good health and CMV-seropositive. The CDR3 loop is CAISQLTSGGPGRHEQFF. In nucleotides, the CDR3 is TGTGCCATCAGTCAGCTGACTAGCGGGGGCCCGGGTAGGCATGAGCAGTTCTTC.